These 9 T cell receptor beta chains were sequenced from one sample in a study of CD8 T cells in Susac syndrome. Random hexamers served to reverse transcribe roughly 0.5 to 1 ug RNA. TCRdb analysed the immunoSEQ multiplex PCR reads with MiXCR anew, one entry per CDR3 protein. The sample carries roughly 160,000 distinct CDR3 sequences, 90% to 95% recorded once. The sequenced sample consisted of CD4+ T cells from PBMCs. The origin of the receptors is a human donor in good health.

V gene TRBV4-3 combines with J gene TRBJ2-1, with D perhaps TRBD1 (6 bases). Between the trimmed V and J ends, which lost 3 bases and 3 bases, there was a span of 18 bases. Germline V gene sequence: CDR1 LGHNA, CDR2 YSLEER. The CDR3 totals 17 residues. DNA of the CDR3: TGCGCCAGCAGCCAGCAATACAGGGAGAGCTTCTACAATGAGCAGTTCTTC. Its translation: CASSQQYRESFYNEQFF.

The table lists this clonotype with a count of one. The chain links TRBV20-1 to TRBJ2-1; 7 bases fit TRBD2. With V trimmed by 5 bases and J by 1 base, 8 bases remained unmatched. In germline, CDR1 is DFQATT, CDR2 SNEGSKA (reference sequence). This CDR3 is built from 15 residues. CDR3 sequence (DNA): TGCAGTGCTCCCCGAGCGGGGAGGTCCTACAATGAGCAGTTCTTC. It specifies CSAPRAGRSYNEQFF.

The chain couples TRBV12-3 or TRBV12-4 to TRBJ1-3; no reliable D call. The CDR3 loop spans 13 amino acids. Trimming stripped 6 bases from V and 2 bases from J, with 8 bases between. CDR3 DNA sequence: TGTGCCAGCAGCCCTGGCGCTGGAAACACCATATATTTT. The encoded protein is CASSPGAGNTIYF.

The chain combines TRBV20-1 with TRBJ2-3; TRBD1 might be the D (6 bases). The CDR3 length is 14 residues. Germline V gene lookup returns CDR1 DFQATT and CDR2 SNEGSKA (reference sequence). V gave up 3 bases and J gave up 1 base, with 11 bases separating them. As DNA, the CDR3 is TGCAGTGCTAGTCCCCAGGGGCGCACAGATACGCAGTATTTT. Protein sequence: CSASPQGRTDTQYF.

The rearrangement joins TRBV2 to TRBJ2-7; 9 bases align to TRBD1. V lost 0 bases to trimming and J lost 6 bases; unmatched junction nucleotides: 3. Germline V gives CDR1 SNHLY, CDR2 FYNNEI. The CDR3 loop spans 14 amino acids. The CDR3 reads CASSEAGQGFEQYF. CDR3 sequence (DNA): TGTGCCAGCAGTGAAGCGGGACAGGGTTTCGAGCAGTACTTC.

The chain combines TRBV20-1 with TRBJ2-1, with 8 bases that match TRBD1. The germline V gene has CDR1 DFQATT and CDR2 SNEGSKA (reference sequence). CDR3 length: 15 residues. Trimming cost V 1 base and J 4 bases; bases outside gene matches: 6. The CDR3 region is CSARAPGQVYNEQFF. The DNA for the CDR3 is TGCAGTGCTAGAGCGCCGGGACAGGTATACAATGAGCAGTTCTTC.

The chain employs TRBV28 and TRBJ1-5; D gene uncertain. The germline gives CDR1 MDHEN, CDR2 SYDVKM. This CDR3 region has 15 residues. V shed 2 bases and J shed 0 bases, with 8 bases lying between them. In nucleotides, the CDR3 is TGTGCCAGCAGTTTAACCCTGTATAGCAATCAGCCCCAGCATTTT. Encoded protein: CASSLTLYSNQPQHF.

The chain is built from TRBV20-1 and TRBJ1-2; no reliable D call. The CDR3 loop spans 13 amino acids. CDR1 is DFQATT and CDR2 is SNEGSKA in the germline V gene (reference sequence). The V end was cut by 7 bases, the J end by 0 bases, with 12 bases between. CDR3 loop: CSVAGPTNYGYTF. CDR3 DNA: TGCAGTGTAGCCGGGCCAACTAACTATGGCTACACCTTC.

The rearrangement uses TRBV15 and TRBJ1-4; maybe TRBD1 (5 bases). Germline CDR1 and CDR2: LNHNV and YYDKDF (reference sequence). V was trimmed by 6 bases and J by 10 bases, leaving 21 bases between them. The CDR3 is 15 amino acids. CDR3 loop: CATRPGGGASGKLFF. The CDR3 DNA is TGTGCCACCAGACCGGGGGGAGGGGCCTCGGGAAAACTGTTTTTT.